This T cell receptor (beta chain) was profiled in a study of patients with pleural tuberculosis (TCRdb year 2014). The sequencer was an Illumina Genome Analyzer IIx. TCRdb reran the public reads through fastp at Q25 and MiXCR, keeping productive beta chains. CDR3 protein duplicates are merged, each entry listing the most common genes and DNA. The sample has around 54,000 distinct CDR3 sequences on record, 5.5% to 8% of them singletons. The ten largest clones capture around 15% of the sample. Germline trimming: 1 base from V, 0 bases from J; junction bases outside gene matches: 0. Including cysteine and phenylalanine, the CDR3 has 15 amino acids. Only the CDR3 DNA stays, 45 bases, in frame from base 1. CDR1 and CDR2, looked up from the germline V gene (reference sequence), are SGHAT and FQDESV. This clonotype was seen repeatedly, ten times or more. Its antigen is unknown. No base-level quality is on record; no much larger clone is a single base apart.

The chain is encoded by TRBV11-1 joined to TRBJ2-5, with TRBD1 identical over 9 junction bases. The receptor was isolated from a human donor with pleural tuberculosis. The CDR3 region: CASSLGTGDQETQYF. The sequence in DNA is TGTGCCAGCAGCTTAGGGACAGGGGACCAAGAGACCCAGTACTTC.